The source of this T cell receptor beta chain is a study of cytomegalovirus exposure and HLA in healthy donors. Between the trimmed V and J ends, which lost 0 bases and 2 bases, there was a span of 12 bases. Germline-derived CDR1 and CDR2 are SGHRS and YFSETQ. The CDR3 totals 16 residues. About this clone itself: Its antigen is still unknown.

General study points: Differences between HLA loci emerged in a later analysis of TCR association rates, with DRB1 most and HLA-C fewest.

The PCR used 60 Vbeta and 13 Jbeta primers. The repertoire was sequenced with immunoSEQ multiplex PCR; TCRdb's copy has only in-frame clones and lacks some. Found here are 91,000 or so clones, over 60% of them singletons; the top ten hold more than 5%. The sequence was obtained from a man aged 25-40 years in good health and CMV-seropositive. The chain joins TRBV5-1 to TRBJ1-5; D is ambiguous. Sequenced input: PBMCs. The CDR3 loop reads CASSLAVLYRNQPQHF. DNA of the CDR3: TGCGCCAGCAGCTTGGCCGTTTTGTATCGCAATCAGCCCCAGCATTTT.